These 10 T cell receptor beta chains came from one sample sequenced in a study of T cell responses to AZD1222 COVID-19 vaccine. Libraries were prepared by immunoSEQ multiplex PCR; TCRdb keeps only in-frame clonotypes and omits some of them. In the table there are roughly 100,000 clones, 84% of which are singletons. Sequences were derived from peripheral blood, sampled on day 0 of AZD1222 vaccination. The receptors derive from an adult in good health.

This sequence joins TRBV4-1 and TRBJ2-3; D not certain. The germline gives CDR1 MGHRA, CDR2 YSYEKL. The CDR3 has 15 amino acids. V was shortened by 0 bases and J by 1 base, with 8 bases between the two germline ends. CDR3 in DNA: TGCGCCAGCAGCCAAGAAGCCCTGGGCACAGATACGCAGTATTTT. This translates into CASSQEALGTDTQYF.

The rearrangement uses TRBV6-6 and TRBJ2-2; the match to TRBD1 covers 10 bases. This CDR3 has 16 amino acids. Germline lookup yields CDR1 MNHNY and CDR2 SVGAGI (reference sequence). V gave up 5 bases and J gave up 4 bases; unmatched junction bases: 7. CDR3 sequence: CASSQPGTGVTGELFF. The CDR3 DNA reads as TGTGCCAGCAGTCAACCAGGGACAGGGGTCACCGGGGAGCTGTTTTTT.

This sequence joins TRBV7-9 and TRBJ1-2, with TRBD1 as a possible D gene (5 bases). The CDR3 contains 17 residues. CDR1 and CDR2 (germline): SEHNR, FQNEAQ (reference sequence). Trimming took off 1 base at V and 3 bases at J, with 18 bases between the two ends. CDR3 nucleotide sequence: TGTGCCAGCAGCTTAGTGGGGACCACGTCAAACCACTATGGCTACACCTTC. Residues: CASSLVGTTSNHYGYTF.

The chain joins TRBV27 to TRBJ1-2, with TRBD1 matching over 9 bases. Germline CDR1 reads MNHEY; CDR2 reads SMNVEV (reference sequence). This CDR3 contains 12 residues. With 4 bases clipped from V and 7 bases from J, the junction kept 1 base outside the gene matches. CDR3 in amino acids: CASSSGQGGYTF. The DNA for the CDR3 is TGTGCCAGCAGTTCGGGACAGGGTGGCTACACCTTC.

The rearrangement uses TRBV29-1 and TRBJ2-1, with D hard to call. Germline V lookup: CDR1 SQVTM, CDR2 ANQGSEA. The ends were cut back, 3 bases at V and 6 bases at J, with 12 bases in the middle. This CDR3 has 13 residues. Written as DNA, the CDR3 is TGCAGCGTTGAGGCAGTCCTGATCAATGAGCAGTTCTTC. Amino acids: CSVEAVLINEQFF.

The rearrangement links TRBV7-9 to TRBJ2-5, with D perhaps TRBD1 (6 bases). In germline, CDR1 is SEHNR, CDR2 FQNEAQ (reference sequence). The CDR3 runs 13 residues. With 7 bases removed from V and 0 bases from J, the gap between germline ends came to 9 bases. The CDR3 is CASTRGYQETQYF. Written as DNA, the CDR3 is TGTGCCAGCACGAGGGGGTACCAAGAGACCCAGTACTTC.

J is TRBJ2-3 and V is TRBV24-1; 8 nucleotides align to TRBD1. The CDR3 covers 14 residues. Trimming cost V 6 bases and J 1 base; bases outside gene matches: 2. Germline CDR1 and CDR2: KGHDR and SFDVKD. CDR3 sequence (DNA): TGTGCCACCAGTACGACAGGGGGCACAGATACGCAGTATTTT. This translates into CATSTTGGTDTQYF.

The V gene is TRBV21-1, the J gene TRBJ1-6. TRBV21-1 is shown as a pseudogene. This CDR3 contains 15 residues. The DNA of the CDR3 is TGTGCCAGCAGCTCACTGGGGTTGAATAATTCACCCCTCCACTTT. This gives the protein CASSSLGLNNSPLHF.

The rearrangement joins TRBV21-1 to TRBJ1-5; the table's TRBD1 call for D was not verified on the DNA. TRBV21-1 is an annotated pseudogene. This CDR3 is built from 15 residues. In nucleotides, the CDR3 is TGTGCCAGCAGTTGTCAGGACAGGGGCAATCAGCCCCAGCATTTT. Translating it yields CASSCQDRGNQPQHF.

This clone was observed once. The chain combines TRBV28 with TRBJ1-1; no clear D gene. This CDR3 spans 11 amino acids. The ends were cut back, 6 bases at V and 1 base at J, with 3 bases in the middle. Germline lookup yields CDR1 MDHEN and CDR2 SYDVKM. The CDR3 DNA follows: TGTGCCAGCAGGACGAACACTGAAGCTTTCTTT. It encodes CASRTNTEAFF.